This TCR beta chain came from a study of T cell clones after liver transplantation. Study in general: Tolerance: complete withdrawal held at least one year, liver enzymes staying within twice normal.

Study findings and constraints: Compared with third party-reactive sequences, donor-reactive ones declined more, independent of withdrawal success.

As regards this clone: As yet, its antigen is unknown.

Using immunoSEQ multiplex PCR, the repertoire was profiled, and TCRdb retains in-frame clones only, with some absent. Among 95,000 to 110,000 clones listed, approximately 78% were seen once. This CDR3 is 16 amino acids long. Trimming took 4 bases from V and 2 from J; bases not matched to a gene: 7. CDR1 and CDR2 from the germline V gene are MNHNS and SASEGT. The receptor comes from a human donor who received a liver transplant. The rearrangement links TRBV6-1 to TRBJ1-5; 8 nucleotides line up with TRBD1. This sample comprised CD4+ T cells from blood, obtained before liver transplant. This CDR3 reads CASSAGQGVGNQPQHF. The CDR3 nucleotides are TGTGCCAGCAGTGCCGGACAGGGCGTTGGCAATCAGCCCCAGCATTTT.